This TCR beta chain came from a study of T cells in pancreatic ductal adenocarcinoma. Germline V gives CDR1 SSHAT, CDR2 FNYEAQ (reference sequence). The CDR3 extends over 13 amino acids. In regard to this clone: An end of the junction differs from the germline gene, which may be a read error.

Produced via immunoSEQ multiplex PCR; TCRdb's table is partial and in-frame only. The sample carries about 97,000 clones, 90% to 95% recorded once. Selected pancreatic ductal adenocarcinoma patients had undergone surgery without neoadjuvant therapy. This TCR was recovered from a human donor with pancreatic ductal adenocarcinoma. The material sequenced was PBMCs. The genes are TRBV7-7 and TRBJ2-7, with 7 bases identical to TRBD1. DNA for the CDR3: TGTGCTAGCAGCAAGGGACAGTCGAACGAGCAGTACTTC. Translation: CASSKGQSNEQYF.